Listed below are T cell receptor beta chains from one sample, sequenced in a study of T cell repertoires in cytomegalovirus infection. Antigen specificity for these receptors is unknown. One entry per CDR3 protein, called by TCRdb with MiXCR from the reads. The sample records about 24,000 distinct CDR3 sequences, 20% to 25% being singletons. Source: CD8+ T cells from cultured PBMCs, taken from culture after CMV antigen stimulation. The receptors stem from a human donor in good health (CMV status not recorded). Some clones in this sample may be carry-over from other donors' samples. The CDR3 runs from the conserved cysteine through the conserved F or W. The D gene is left open where the match is weak. Clone size is given for some rows only: seen once, a few or many times, or a class if the clone is expanded.

J gene: TRBJ2-5
D gene: NA
clone size: NA
V gene: TRBV7-2
CDR3 DNA: TGTGACGGCAGCTGGGATCAAGAGACCCAGTACTTC
CDR3 protein: CDGSWDQETQYF

J gene: TRBJ2-7
D gene: TRBD2
clone size: many
V gene: TRBV7-9
CDR3 DNA: TGTGCCAGCAGCTTAGTGGCGGGGGGGTTCTACGAGCAGTACTTC
CDR3 protein: CASSLVAGGFYEQYF

J gene: TRBJ2-7
D gene: NA
clone size: NA
V gene: TRBV20-1
CDR3 DNA: TGCAGTGCTAGAGATCGCGGCGAGCAGTACTTC
CDR3 protein: CSARDRGEQYF

J gene: TRBJ2-1
D gene: NA
clone size: NA
V gene: TRBV14
CDR3 DNA: TGTGCCAGCAGTCCAACAGGAATTGAGCAGTTCTTC
CDR3 protein: CASSPTGIEQFF

J gene: TRBJ2-7
D gene: NA
clone size: many
V gene: TRBV10-3
CDR3 DNA: TGTGCCATCAGCCTGACTCCCCATCGCTACGAGCAGTACTTC
CDR3 protein: CAISLTPHRYEQYF

J gene: TRBJ1-1
D gene: NA
clone size: NA
V gene: TRBV27
CDR3 DNA: TGTGCCAGCAGTCTACAGGGGAACACTGAAGCTTTCTTT
CDR3 protein: CASSLQGNTEAFF

J gene: TRBJ2-1
D gene: TRBD1
clone size: NA
V gene: TRBV7-8
CDR3 DNA: TGTGCCAGCAGCTCGGGACAGAGAAACAATGAGCAGTTCTTC
CDR3 protein: CASSSGQRNNEQFF

J gene: TRBJ2-7
D gene: NA
clone size: many
V gene: TRBV7-3
CDR3 DNA: TGTGCCAGCAGCTTAGGCGCCGGGGCAGCCTACGAGCAGTACTTC
CDR3 protein: CASSLGAGAAYEQYF

J gene: TRBJ1-1
D gene: NA
clone size: NA
V gene: TRBV28
CDR3 DNA: TGTGCCAAATATATACAAAACACTGAAGCGTTTTTT
CDR3 protein: CAKYIQNTEAFF

J gene: TRBJ1-2
D gene: NA
clone size: many
V gene: TRBV6-2/TRBV6-3
CDR3 DNA: TGTGCCAGCAGTTACTCCACTCGGACGAATGGCTACACCTTC
CDR3 protein: CASSYSTRTNGYTF

J gene: TRBJ1-2
D gene: TRBD1
clone size: NA
V gene: TRBV7-9
CDR3 DNA: TGTGCCAGCAGCTTAGGACAGGGGTCATATGGCTACACCTTC
CDR3 protein: CASSLGQGSYGYTF

J gene: TRBJ1-2
D gene: NA
clone size: few
V gene: TRBV6-6
CDR3 DNA: TGTGCCAGCAGTTCCCGAGAACCGGGCTACACCTTC
CDR3 protein: CASSSREPGYTF

J gene: TRBJ2-1
D gene: NA
clone size: few
V gene: TRBV24-1
CDR3 DNA: TGTGCCACCAGTGATTCTAGGGGGAACTCCTACAATGAGCAGTTCTTC
CDR3 protein: CATSDSRGNSYNEQFF

J gene: TRBJ2-1
D gene: NA
clone size: many
V gene: TRBV6-1
CDR3 DNA: TGTGCCAGCAGCAGGGACCAGCTCAATGAGCAGTTCTTC
CDR3 protein: CASSRDQLNEQFF

J gene: TRBJ1-3
D gene: NA
clone size: NA
V gene: TRBV11-2
CDR3 DNA: TGTGCCAGCAGCCGGGGCAGCTCTGGAAACACCATATATTTT
CDR3 protein: CASSRGSSGNTIYF

J gene: TRBJ2-1
D gene: NA
clone size: few
V gene: TRBV6-2/TRBV6-3
CDR3 DNA: TGTGCCAGCAGTTACTCAGGGGGGGCCGGCTCCTACAATGAGCAGTTCTTC
CDR3 protein: CASSYSGGAGSYNEQFF

J gene: TRBJ2-7
D gene: TRBD2
clone size: few
V gene: TRBV7-3
CDR3 DNA: TGTGCCAGCAGCTTAATTGGGGGACGGGACTACTCCTACGAGCAGTACTTC
CDR3 protein: CASSLIGGRDYSYEQYF

J gene: TRBJ2-7
D gene: NA
clone size: many
V gene: TRBV11-2
CDR3 DNA: TGTGCCAGCAGCTTAGGGATCCCGAGCTCCTACGAGCAGTACTTC
CDR3 protein: CASSLGIPSSYEQYF

J gene: TRBJ2-1
D gene: TRBD2
clone size: NA
V gene: TRBV27
CDR3 DNA: TGTGCCAGCAGTCCCGGGGGGGCCTACAATGAGCAGTTCTTC
CDR3 protein: CASSPGGAYNEQFF

J gene: TRBJ1-5
D gene: NA
clone size: NA
V gene: TRBV19
CDR3 DNA: TGTGCCAGTAGTATGGGCGGGCTAGGCAATCAGCCCCAGCATTTT
CDR3 protein: CASSMGGLGNQPQHF

J gene: TRBJ1-4
D gene: NA
clone size: many
V gene: TRBV7-6
CDR3 DNA: TGTGCCAGCAGCTTAGAAGTCAGTTCGAATGAAAAACTGTTTTTT
CDR3 protein: CASSLEVSSNEKLFF

J gene: TRBJ2-3
D gene: TRBD2
clone size: NA
V gene: TRBV7-9
CDR3 DNA: TGTGCCAGCAGCTTGTCTGCGGGGGGGCTGTCTAGCACAGATACGCAGTATTTT
CDR3 protein: CASSLSAGGLSSTDTQYF

J gene: TRBJ2-2
D gene: TRBD2
clone size: NA
V gene: TRBV2
CDR3 DNA: TGTGCCAGCAGTGATATTAGCGGGGCCGTCGCCGGGGAGCTGTTTTTT
CDR3 protein: CASSDISGAVAGELFF

J gene: TRBJ1-1
D gene: NA
clone size: NA
V gene: TRBV29-1
CDR3 DNA: TGCAGCGTCGGTAACACTGAAGCTTTCTTT
CDR3 protein: CSVGNTEAFF

J gene: TRBJ2-7
D gene: TRBD1
clone size: NA
V gene: TRBV18
CDR3 DNA: TGTGCCAGCTCACCAAATCCCGGGACAGGGTTGTACGAGCAGTACTTC
CDR3 protein: CASSPNPGTGLYEQYF

J gene: TRBJ1-6
D gene: NA
clone size: many
V gene: TRBV7-2
CDR3 DNA: TGTGCCAGCAGCTCAGACCAGAACGGACCCCTCCACTTT
CDR3 protein: CASSSDQNGPLHF

J gene: TRBJ2-3
D gene: NA
clone size: NA
V gene: TRBV28
CDR3 DNA: TGTGCCAGCAGTTTAGAATTGCTGGGGGGCTCAAACACAGATACGCAGTATTTT
CDR3 protein: CASSLELLGGSNTDTQYF

J gene: TRBJ2-7
D gene: TRBD1
clone size: NA
V gene: TRBV28
CDR3 DNA: TGTGCCAGCAGCCAAGACAGGGTTGAACCCTACGAGCAGTACTTC
CDR3 protein: CASSQDRVEPYEQYF

J gene: TRBJ1-2
D gene: TRBD1
clone size: many
V gene: TRBV7-9
CDR3 DNA: TGTGCCAGCAGCTTAGAACAGGGGGTGTATGGCTACACCTTC
CDR3 protein: CASSLEQGVYGYTF

J gene: TRBJ2-1
D gene: TRBD2
clone size: NA
V gene: TRBV5-3
CDR3 DNA: TGTGCCATCAGCATGTATTCTAGCGGGGGGACCAATGAGCAGTTCTTC
CDR3 protein: CAISMYSSGGTNEQFF

J gene: TRBJ2-7
D gene: TRBD2
clone size: NA
V gene: TRBV19
CDR3 DNA: TGTGCCAGTAGTTTCGGGACTAGGTCCGAGCAGTACTTC
CDR3 protein: CASSFGTRSEQYF

J gene: TRBJ2-1
D gene: NA
clone size: many
V gene: TRBV7-9
CDR3 DNA: TGTGCCAGCAGCCCCTTTTCACTGCTCTACAATGAGCAGTTCTTC
CDR3 protein: CASSPFSLLYNEQFF

J gene: TRBJ2-1
D gene: NA
clone size: NA
V gene: TRBV4-3
CDR3 DNA: TGCGCCAGCAGCCAAGAGATAGGGGGAAGTTGGAATGAGCAGTTCTTC
CDR3 protein: CASSQEIGGSWNEQFF

J gene: TRBJ2-1
D gene: TRBD2
clone size: many
V gene: TRBV11-1
CDR3 DNA: TGTGCCAGCAGCTTAGTTTGGGCTAGCGGTGGATACAATGAGCAGTTCTTC
CDR3 protein: CASSLVWASGGYNEQFF

J gene: TRBJ1-5
D gene: NA
clone size: NA
V gene: TRBV7-2
CDR3 DNA: TGTGCCAGCAGCTTAGAGGGATTTAGCAATCAGCCCCAGCATTTT
CDR3 protein: CASSLEGFSNQPQHF

J gene: TRBJ1-5
D gene: TRBD1
clone size: many
V gene: TRBV11-2
CDR3 DNA: TGTGCCAGCAGCCTGGGACAGACCAATCAGCCCCAGCATTTT
CDR3 protein: CASSLGQTNQPQHF

J gene: TRBJ1-4
D gene: NA
clone size: NA
V gene: TRBV4-1
CDR3 DNA: TGCGCCAGCAGCCAGGTCGGGGGGGAAAAACTGTTTTTT
CDR3 protein: CASSQVGGEKLFF

J gene: TRBJ1-2
D gene: NA
clone size: NA
V gene: TRBV29-1
CDR3 DNA: TGCAGCGTGACGACCGAATATTGGGGCTACACCTTC
CDR3 protein: CSVTTEYWGYTF

J gene: TRBJ1-5
D gene: NA
clone size: NA
V gene: TRBV12-3/TRBV12-4
CDR3 DNA: TGTGCCAGCTCCCGGGCAGGACAAAATCAGCCCCAGCATTTT
CDR3 protein: CASSRAGQNQPQHF

J gene: TRBJ2-2
D gene: NA
clone size: few
V gene: TRBV29-1
CDR3 DNA: TGCAGCGTTGAAGTGGGGGAAGCCGGGGAGCTGTTTTTT
CDR3 protein: CSVEVGEAGELFF

J gene: TRBJ1-1
D gene: NA
clone size: many
V gene: TRBV7-2
CDR3 DNA: TGTGCCGCGGGTGGGGGGGCTGTAATGAACACTGAAGCTTTCTTT
CDR3 protein: CAAGGGAVMNTEAFF